This T cell receptor (beta chain) was identified during a study of PD-L1 blockade in urothelial cancer. Regarding the study as a whole: Pretreatment peripheral blood TCR clonality that fell below the median predicted better survival among the patients studied.

Time point: pretreatment peripheral blood. The CDR3 contains 14 residues. V was shortened by 1 base and J by 6 bases, with 12 bases between the two germline ends. Per the germline V gene, CDR1 is SNHLY and CDR2 is FYNNEI. A word on this clone: The antigen is unknown.

Each PCR had synthetic TCR analog templates added to it as a spike-in. Generated by immunoSEQ multiplex PCR, the TCRdb table keeps only in-frame clones and is missing some. Of approximately 100,000 clones in the sample, around 89% were seen once. The chain couples TRBV2 to TRBJ1-2; D might be TRBD1 (5 bases). Source: PBMCs, taken around atezolizumab (anti-PD-L1) treatment. This TCR derives from a woman aged 80 or over with urothelial cancer. DNA for the CDR3: TGTGCCAGCAGTGAAGACAGGAGGGGCGATGGCTACACCTTC. Its translation: CASSEDRRGDGYTF.